Presented here are 3 T cell receptor beta chains from one specimen sequenced in a study of T cells expressing NK-cell markers. TCRdb reprocessed the 5' RACE reads and reports one entry per CDR3 protein, with no DNA. This sample carries around 550,000 distinct CDR3 sequences, with 3% to 4.5% going to the ten biggest clones. Material: blood T cells: a sorted CD56 or NKG2C T cell subset, CD4+ or CD8+ T cells, or bulk PBMC T cells (not recorded which). These receptors were taken from a man younger than 30 in good health.

The CDR3 reads CASSLDGGGDYNEQFF. The rearrangement joins TRBV7-7 to TRBJ2-1; checking the TCRdb D call of TRBD1 is not possible without DNA. Germline V lookup: CDR1 SSHAT, CDR2 FNYEAQ (reference sequence). The CDR3 totals 16 residues.

The chain couples TRBV10-3 to TRBJ2-5; TCRdb indicates TRBD1, and absent DNA this call remains unverified. The CDR3 length is 16 residues. The germline V gene has CDR1 ENHRY and CDR2 SYGVKD. CDR3 sequence: CAIRAGPDFNQETQYF.

This chain uses TRBV28 with TRBJ1-4; TCRdb gives TRBD1 as the D gene, but with no DNA this cannot be confirmed. Germline V lookup: CDR1 MDHEN, CDR2 SYDVKM. CDR3 size: 15 residues. The CDR3 sequence is CASSSPTGGNEKLFF.